These T cell receptor beta chains were read from a single sample in a study of blood T cell repertoires in COVID-19. Sequencing was performed with immunoSEQ multiplex PCR; in TCRdb, only in-frame clones are kept and a portion is missing. Of some 250,000 clones in the sample, roughly 80% were seen once. The specimen sequenced was peripheral blood. Receptors were obtained from a woman at least 80 years old with acute or convalescent COVID-19. The CDR3 runs from the conserved cysteine through the conserved F or W. The D gene is left open where the match is weak. Part of the rows lack a size; the others show once, few, many or a class for expanded clones.

cdr3_length	d_call	v_call	clone_size	j_call	cdr3_nt	cdr3_aa
14	.	TRBV19	few	TRBJ2-2	TGTGCCAGTAACAGGGTGCTGAACACCGGGGAGCTGTTTTTT	CASNRVLNTGELFF
14	TRBD2	TRBV11-1	.	TRBJ2-1	TGTGCCAGCAGCGGCGGGGGGGGCTACAATGAGCAGTTCTTC	CASSGGGGYNEQFF
16	TRBD1	TRBV24-1	.	TRBJ1-2	TGTGCCACCAGTGATCCACGGACAGGGCTTATCGCTGGCTACACCTTC	CATSDPRTGLIAGYTF
15	.	TRBV3-1/TRBV3-2	.	TRBJ1-2	TGTGCCAGCAGCCTTGGGATCGGGGAGAACTATGGCTACACCTTC	CASSLGIGENYGYTF
16	.	TRBV27	.	TRBJ1-1	TGTGCCAGCAGTGCATCACAGGCGCCCGCGAACACTGAAGCTTTCTTT	CASSASQAPANTEAFF
21	TRBD2	TRBV19	few	TRBJ2-5	TGTGCCAGTAGTATACTAGGTCCCGGAGCGGGGGGCGCCGGGGGGCGTGAGACCCAGTACTTC	CASSILGPGAGGAGGRETQYF
15	TRBD1	TRBV10-1	.	TRBJ2-7	TGCGCCAGCAGTGGCAGGGACAGGCCCACCTACGAGCAGTACTTC	CASSGRDRPTYEQYF
16	TRBD1	TRBV11-2	.	TRBJ1-3	TGTGCCAGCAGCTTAGGGACAGGTCCCTCTGGAAACACCATATATTTT	CASSLGTGPSGNTIYF
16	TRBD1	TRBV19	.	TRBJ2-2	TGTGCCAGTACGAGGACAGGGGGCGTCAACACCGGGGAGCTGTTTTTT	CASTRTGGVNTGELFF
13	TRBD1	TRBV28	.	TRBJ1-2	TGTGCCAGCAGTTTCTATCGGGACAGGGGCGACACCTTC	CASSFYRDRGDTF
14	.	TRBV18	.	TRBJ1-5	TGTGCCAGCTCACCGGCGTCGGGAAATCAGCCCCAGCATTTT	CASSPASGNQPQHF
13	.	TRBV12-3/TRBV12-4	.	TRBJ1-6	TGTGCCAGCAGTTTGGGGGCTAATTCACCCCTCCACTTT	CASSLGANSPLHF
13	.	TRBV6-5	.	TRBJ2-1	TGTGCCAGCAACCGCGGGGTTTACAATGAGCAGTTCTTC	CASNRGVYNEQFF
18	.	TRBV5-4	.	TRBJ2-3	TGTGCCAGCAGCCCACGGGTGGGCGGGGGCTCTCGCACAGATACGCAGTATTTT	CASSPRVGGGSRTDTQYF
17	TRBD2	TRBV28	.	TRBJ2-3	TGTGCCAGCAGTGGGTACTCTAGCGGAAAAAGCACAGATACGCAGTATTTT	CASSGYSSGKSTDTQYF
15	.	TRBV7-2	.	TRBJ2-3	TGTGCCAGCAGCTCCGGCCTGCCGGAGACGAATACGCAGTATTTT	CASSSGLPETNTQYF
18	.	TRBV2	.	TRBJ1-3	TGTGCCAGCAGTGTACCGACAAGGGGACTAAGCTCTGGAAACACCATATATTTT	CASSVPTRGLSSGNTIYF
15	.	TRBV7-9	.	TRBJ1-4	TGTGCCAGCAGCTTAAGCGGCAGGACTAATGAAAAACTGTTTTTT	CASSLSGRTNEKLFF
14	.	TRBV7-2	.	TRBJ1-3	TGTGCCAGCAGCTTTAGTCCCGGGGAGGGCACCATATATTTT	CASSFSPGEGTIYF
14	.	TRBV25-1	.	TRBJ1-2	TGTGCCAGCAGTGAATATAGGGGCACGGCGGGCTACACCTTC	CASSEYRGTAGYTF
13	.	TRBV6-5	.	TRBJ1-1	TGTGCCAGCACCAACGCACAGGGCATTGAAGCTTTCTTT	CASTNAQGIEAFF
16	.	TRBV5-4	.	TRBJ1-1	TGTGCCAGCAGCCCACCACCCCAGGGAATGAACACTGAAGCTTTCTTT	CASSPPPQGMNTEAFF
17	.	TRBV23-1	.	TRBJ1-6	TGCGCCAGCAGTCAATCACGGAGATACGACGAGAATTCACCCCTCCACTTT	CASSQSRRYDENSPLHF
15	.	TRBV5-4	.	TRBJ1-1	TGTGCCAGCAGCTTGGGGGGACACACCAACACTGAAGCTTTCTTT	CASSLGGHTNTEAFF
17	TRBD2	TRBV5-1	.	TRBJ2-1	TGCGCCAGCAGCTTGCTACTAGCGGGGAGCTCCTACAATGAGCAGTTCTTC	CASSLLLAGSSYNEQFF
13	.	TRBV6-5	few	TRBJ1-2	TGTGCCAGCAGTTACGACAGGAACTATGGCTACACCTTC	CASSYDRNYGYTF
18	.	TRBV6-2/TRBV6-3	once	TRBJ2-1	TGTGCCAGCAGTTACTCCTTGGAACAGGTCAGCTCCTACAATGAGCAGTTCTTC	CASSYSLEQVSSYNEQFF
14	.	TRBV3-1/TRBV3-2	.	TRBJ1-3	TGTGCCAGCAGCCGAGGGCCCTCTGGAAACACCATATATTTT	CASSRGPSGNTIYF
12	.	TRBV2	.	TRBJ1-1	TGTGCCAGCAGGGTGACCGGGATATATGCCTTCTTT	CASRVTGIYAFF
13	.	TRBV6-5	many	TRBJ1-4	TGTGCCAGCAGCCTCGGGGGGGATGAAAAACTGTTTTTT	CASSLGGDEKLFF
17	TRBD1	TRBV7-9	.	TRBJ1-6	TGTGCCAGCAGCTTTAGCCTGACAGGGGAGTATAATTCACCCCTCCACTTT	CASSFSLTGEYNSPLHF
14	.	TRBV30	.	TRBJ1-3	TGTGCCTGGAGTTATGGGGCCTCTGGAAACACCATATATTTT	CAWSYGASGNTIYF
14	.	TRBV19	.	TRBJ1-2	TGTGCCAGTAGTATATCGGGTGGCGACTATGGCTACACCTTC	CASSISGGDYGYTF
14	.	TRBV7-9	.	TRBJ2-5	TGTGCCAGCAGCACTCAGGGGCCCCAAGAGACCCAGTACTTC	CASSTQGPQETQYF
15	TRBD1	TRBV19	.	TRBJ1-5	TGTGCCAGTAGTCGCCGGGACAGGGATAATCAGCCCCAGCATTTT	CASSRRDRDNQPQHF
14	.	TRBV5-8	once	TRBJ1-5	TGTGCCAGCAGCTTGACAGGACAGAGTCAGCCCCAGCATTTT	CASSLTGQSQPQHF
14	.	TRBV3-1/TRBV3-2	.	TRBJ1-2	TGTGCCAGCAGCCATAGAACAGGGCTCTATGGCTACACCTTC	CASSHRTGLYGYTF
13	.	TRBV18	.	TRBJ1-6	TGTGCCAGCTCGGCGGACGGTGGAGGACCCCTCCACTTT	CASSADGGGPLHF
14	TRBD2	TRBV7-7	.	TRBJ2-5	TGTGCTAGCAGCTTAGAAGCGGGGCAAGAGACCCAGTACTTC	CASSLEAGQETQYF
13	TRBD1	TRBV7-9	.	TRBJ2-1	TGTGCCAGCAAACCCTCAGGGGGCAATGAGCAGTTCTTC	CASKPSGGNEQFF
19	TRBD2	TRBV27	.	TRBJ2-2	TGTGCCAGCAGTTTGCGATCTTCTGGACTAGCGGGTAACACCGGGGAGCTGTTTTTT	CASSLRSSGLAGNTGELFF
15	.	TRBV2	once	TRBJ1-1	TGTGCCAGCAGTGCTGAGGGGTCAGCGGGGACTGAAGCTTTCTTT	CASSAEGSAGTEAFF
15	.	TRBV28	.	TRBJ1-5	TGTGCCAGCACGGGGAGACCGCGACCCAATCAGCCCCAGCATTTT	CASTGRPRPNQPQHF
15	TRBD1	TRBV7-3	.	TRBJ1-1	TGTGCCAGCAGCCTAGGACAGGGAACGCGCACTGAAGCTTTCTTT	CASSLGQGTRTEAFF
13	TRBD2	TRBV28	few	TRBJ2-1	TGTGCCGGGGGATGGACTAGCAGAGATGAGCAGTTCTTC	CAGGWTSRDEQFF
12	.	TRBV18	.	TRBJ1-2	TGTGCCAGCTCGCCAACAGACTATGGCTACACCTTC	CASSPTDYGYTF
12	TRBD1	TRBV28	.	TRBJ1-1	TGTGCCAGCAGCCGTGAGGGGGCAGAAGCTTTCTTT	CASSREGAEAFF
15	TRBD1	TRBV19	.	TRBJ1-2	TGTGCCAGTAGTACCTTCAACAGGGACAGGGGGGGCTACACCTTC	CASSTFNRDRGGYTF
16	.	TRBV7-8	.	TRBJ2-6	TGTGCCAGCAGCTTCGTAACTGTCTCTGGGGCCAACGTCCTGACTTTC	CASSFVTVSGANVLTF
15	TRBD2	TRBV28	.	TRBJ2-5	TGTGCCAGCAGTGTAACTAGCGGGGGGCGAGAGACCCAGTACTTC	CASSVTSGGRETQYF
14	TRBD2	TRBV19	.	TRBJ2-3	TGTGCCAGTAGCACTAGCGGGGGATTAGATACGCAGTATTTT	CASSTSGGLDTQYF
18	TRBD1	TRBV7-8	.	TRBJ2-1	TGTGCCAGCAGCTTTTCAACCCCGACAGGGGGTTCCTACAATGAGCAGTTCTTC	CASSFSTPTGGSYNEQFF
14	TRBD2	TRBV11-2	.	TRBJ2-7	TGTGCCAGCAGCAAGGGACTAGCGGGGTACGAGCAGTACTTC	CASSKGLAGYEQYF